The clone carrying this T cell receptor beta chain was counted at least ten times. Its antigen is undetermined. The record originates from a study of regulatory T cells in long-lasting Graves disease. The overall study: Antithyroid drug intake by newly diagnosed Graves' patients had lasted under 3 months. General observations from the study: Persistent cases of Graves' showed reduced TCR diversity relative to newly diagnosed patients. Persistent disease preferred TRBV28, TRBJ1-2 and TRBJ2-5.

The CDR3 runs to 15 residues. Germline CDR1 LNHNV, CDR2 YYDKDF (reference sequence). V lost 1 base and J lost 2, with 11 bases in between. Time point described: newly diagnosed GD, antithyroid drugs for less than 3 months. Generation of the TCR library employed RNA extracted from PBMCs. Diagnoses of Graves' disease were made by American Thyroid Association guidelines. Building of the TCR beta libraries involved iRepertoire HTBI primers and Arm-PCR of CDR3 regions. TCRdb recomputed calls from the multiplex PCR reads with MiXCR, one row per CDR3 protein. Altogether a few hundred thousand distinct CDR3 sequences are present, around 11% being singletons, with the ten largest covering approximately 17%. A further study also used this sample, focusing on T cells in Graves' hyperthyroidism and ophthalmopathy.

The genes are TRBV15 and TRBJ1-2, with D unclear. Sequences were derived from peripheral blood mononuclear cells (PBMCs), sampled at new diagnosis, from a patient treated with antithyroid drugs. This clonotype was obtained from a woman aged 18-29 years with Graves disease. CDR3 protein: CATSRGSDQNYGYTF. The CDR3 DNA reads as TGTGCCACCAGCAGAGGCTCAGATCAGAACTATGGCTACACCTTC.